This T cell receptor beta chain emerged from a study of shared clonotypes between healthy human individuals. Regarding this clone: Its antigen remains unknown.

V was clipped by 2 bases and J by 1 base, with 6 bases between them. CDR3 length equals 13 residues. Germline V gene sequence: CDR1 SEHNR, CDR2 FQNEAQ (reference sequence). General study results and limits: Blood alone was sampled, and tissue repertoires likely differ. The authors expected sequencing depth to affect clonotype sharing among donors.

Methods used by the authors: Because ImmunoSEQ provided only junction sequences with no quality scores, the filtering differed. Only in-frame clones appear in the TCRdb table, and some are missing; sequencing was by immunoSEQ multiplex PCR. From that table come the V and J calls and clone size; the DNA was used to work out D and trimming. The sample records 1.5 million to 1.9 million clones, 95% to 99% being singletons. This chain joins TRBV7-9 and TRBJ2-7; D is uncertain. Material: naive CD4+ T cells sorted from blood. Stated subset: CD45RA+ positively selected. The source is a man under 40 in good health. The DNA for the CDR3 is TGTGCCAGCAGCTTACAGGCGTCCTACGAGCAGTACTTC. Amino acid sequence: CASSLQASYEQYF.